The next 12 T cell receptor beta chains were all read from a single sample in a study of tissue T cells after allogeneic stem cell transplantation. The table came from immunoSEQ multiplex PCR; TCRdb's copy has only in-frame clones and leaves some out. The table includes 6,700 or so clones, about 45% detected once. Time point defined: mouse harvest day 7 after allogeneic transplant. Tail vein injection delivered 10^7 T-cell-depleted bone marrow cells and 10^6 splenic CD5+ T cells. The material sequenced was gut tissue. Source of these receptors: a female BALB/c mouse given C57BL/6 T cells with graft-versus-host disease after an allogeneic hematopoietic cell transplant.

A remark on this clone: The gene symbols are mouse symbols. The CDR3 end is not reached by the read, which stops 1 residue before it; the germline J gene fills it in. The chain carries TRBV16 and TRBJ2-7, with 9 nucleotides matching TRBD1. In germline, CDR1 is SGHSA, CDR2 FRNQAP. The CDR3 sequence is 14 residues long. Germline trimming cut 1 base from V and 3 bases from J; bases unmatched to any gene: 1. Partial CDR3 DNA: TGTGCAAGCAGCTTAGGGACAGGGGTCTATGAACAGTAC. Translation: CASSLGTGVYEQY. The complete CDR3 reads CASSLGTGVYEQYF. Filled out from reference TRBV16 and TRBJ2-7, the complete variable domain reads NAGVIQTPRHKVTGKGQEATLWCEPISGHSAVFWYRQTIVQGLEFLTYFRNQAPIDDSGMPKERFSAQMPNQSHSTLKIQSTQPQDSAVYLCASSLGTGVYEQYFGPGTRLTVL.

Comment on this clone: Gene names are the mouse ones. Read data end 1 residue before the CDR3 end; the end is taken from the germline J gene. This chain connects TRBV3 to TRBJ2-3; 14 nucleotides line up with TRBD2. Germline CDR1 SNHLY, CDR2 FYNGKV (reference sequence). CDR3 length equals 16 residues. Trimming at V came to 4 bases and at J to 1 base, leaving 1 base not matched to a gene. The CDR3 sequence: CASSSGLGGRAETLYF. The sequenced part of the CDR3 DNA is TGTGCCAGCAGCTCGGGACTGGGGGGGCGTGCAGAAACGCTGTAT.

In the case of this clone: The genes and germline here are from mouse. From the germline J gene comes the end of the CDR3, since the read stops 1 residue before it. The V gene is TRBV2, the J gene TRBJ2-1, with D perhaps TRBD1 or TRBD2 (5 bases each). The germline V gene encodes CDR1 LGHNA and CDR2 YSYQKL. This CDR3 is 15 amino acids long. Trimming left V 1 base short and J 1 base short, with 8 bases between. The CDR3: CASSQARGNYAEQFF. The sequenced CDR3 bases are TGTGCCAGCAGCCAAGCCCGGGGGAACTATGCTGAGCAGTTC.

Only one count was recorded for this clone. Genes and germline come from the mouse. The read falls 1 residue short of the CDR3 end, and the missing part is taken from the germline J gene. The chain combines TRBV3 with TRBJ2-3, with D tentatively TRBD1 or TRBD2 (5 bases each). Trimming took 5 bases from V and 0 from J, leaving 6 bases between them. This CDR3 contains 13 residues. CDR1 is SNHLY and CDR2 is FYNGKV in the germline V gene (reference sequence). The part of the CDR3 DNA that was read is TGTGCCAGCAGCCGGGACAGTGCAGAAACGCTGTAT. Amino acids: CASSRDSAETLY. The full-length CDR3 reads as CASSRDSAETLYF.

The sample holds a few counts of this clone. Germline and genes here are mouse. The read terminates 1 residue before the CDR3 end, so the remaining end is supplied by the germline J gene. The chain is built from TRBV26 and TRBJ1-3; the D gene is possibly TRBD1 (6 bases). The CDR3 has 14 amino acids. Germline CDR1 is KGHPV and CDR2 is FQNQEV (reference sequence). V was shortened by 5 bases and J by 0 bases, with 8 bases between the two germline ends. The sequenced CDR3 bases are TGTGCCAGCAGTTGGGACAATTCTGGAAATACGCTCTAT. It encodes CASSWDNSGNTLY. The complete CDR3 reads CASSWDNSGNTLYF.

On this clone: Gene names are mouse gene names. The read ends 1 residue before the CDR3 terminus; that terminus is restored from the germline J gene. The chain uses TRBV12-2 and TRBJ1-2, with D possibly TRBD1 on 5 matching bases. From germline, CDR1 is SGHLS and CDR2 HYDKME. Trimming pared 0 bases from V and 2 bases from J, leaving 6 bases between. The CDR3 is 13 residues long. CDR3 protein: CASSLGGNSDYTF. The sequenced part of the CDR3 DNA is TGTGCCAGCTCTCTCGGGGGGAACTCCGACTACACC.

About this clone itself: Genes and germline come from the mouse. The sequence runs out 1 residue before the end of the CDR3; the remainder is reconstructed from the germline J gene. The chain joins TRBV26 to TRBJ1-3; no clear D gene. With 4 bases removed from V and 0 bases from J, the gap between germline ends came to 7 bases. This CDR3 spans 14 amino acids. Per the germline V gene, CDR1 is KGHPV and CDR2 is FQNQEV (reference sequence). CDR3 loop: CASSPGLSGNTLYF. The DNA read from the CDR3 is TGTGCCAGCAGTCCGGGCCTTTCTGGAAATACGCTCTAT.

As to this clone: All gene names here are mouse names. The sequence runs out 1 residue before the end of the CDR3; the remainder is reconstructed from the germline J gene. V is TRBV26 and J is TRBJ2-2; TRBD2 aligns across 12 bases. The CDR3 consists of 15 residues. The trim removed 4 bases at V and 6 bases at J, leaving 3 bases unmatched. Germline V gives CDR1 KGHPV, CDR2 FQNQEV (reference sequence). CDR3 amino acids: CASSPGTGGSGQLYF. Partial CDR3 DNA: TGTGCCAGCAGTCCCGGGACTGGGGGGTCCGGGCAGCTCTAC.

In the case of this clone: The gene names given are mouse names. The CDR3 bases that were read are TGCACCTGCAGTGCAGACGGGGGTTCCAACGAAAGATTATTT. Translating gives CTCSADGGSNERLF. The whole CDR3 is CTCSADGGSNERLFF. This chain uses TRBV1 with TRBJ1-4; D perhaps matches TRBD1 (5 bases). The read comes to an end 1 residue before the CDR3 does, leaving the germline J gene to fill in the end. The CDR3 is made up of 15 amino acids. Germline V gene sequence: CDR1 NSQYPW, CDR2 LRSPGD (reference sequence). The V gene lost 0 bases and the J gene lost 1 base, with 6 bases spanning the gap. Supplemented by reference TRBV1 and TRBJ1-4, the full variable domain reads VTLLEQNPRWRLVPRGQAVNLRCILKNSQYPWMSWYQQDLQKQLQWLFTLRSPGDKEVKSLPGADYLATRVTDTELRLQVANMSQGRTLYCTCSADGGSNERLFFGHGTKLSVL.

This clone was seen a few times. The gene symbols are mouse symbols. The read ends 1 residue early relative to the CDR3; the germline J gene fills the gap. The chain uses TRBV15 and TRBJ2-7, with a weak D call TRBD2 (7 bases). The germline CDR1 and CDR2 sequences are SGHND and FRSKSL. V dropped 0 bases and J dropped 0 bases, with 9 bases sitting between them. The CDR3 extends over 15 amino acids. CDR3 DNA, as far as it was read: TGTGCCAGCAGTTTAGCGCTGGGGGCCTCCTATGAACAGTAC. It specifies CASSLALGASYEQY. The CDR3, in full, reads CASSLALGASYEQYF.

About this clone itself: Gene names follow the mouse nomenclature. The read ends 1 residue early relative to the CDR3; the germline J gene fills the gap. The chain has TRBV26 and TRBJ1-6, with D unclear. TRBJ1-6 is known as an ORF, though its function is uncertain. Germline lookup yields CDR1 KGHPV and CDR2 FQNQEV (reference sequence). V lost 4 bases to trimming and J lost 5 bases, with 6 bases between them. The CDR3 covers 13 residues. CDR3 sequence: CASSPSNNSPLYF. The DNA read from the CDR3 is TGTGCCAGCAGTCCATCAAATAATTCGCCCCTCTAC.

For this clone: Gene names are the mouse ones. The CDR3 goes on 1 residue after the read ends, and that part is filled in from the germline J gene. The chain combines TRBV12-1 with TRBJ1-4; maybe TRBD1 (6 bases). The V gene lost 4 bases and the J gene lost 0 bases, with 8 bases spanning the gap. The V gene's germline CDR1 is SGHSN and CDR2 HYEKVE. The CDR3 extends over 14 amino acids. The CDR3 DNA, read in part, is TGTGCCAGCTCCCGGACAGTTTCCAACGAAAGATTATTT. Its protein is CASSRTVSNERLF. The complete CDR3 protein is CASSRTVSNERLFF.